The next 21 T cell receptor beta chains were all read from a single sample in a study of OX40 agonist ivuxolimab in advanced cancers. Some clones are missing from TCRdb's copy, which holds only in-frame ones; the method was immunoSEQ multiplex PCR. The profile shows under 80,000 clones, around 84% of them singletons. Specimen: CD4+ or CD8+ T cells sorted from blood, collected in a trial of the OX40 agonist ivuxolimab. These receptors were obtained from an adult with an advanced solid tumor such as melanoma, head and neck, liver or kidney cancer.

V gene TRBV5-4 combines with J gene TRBJ2-7, with a weak D call TRBD1 (6 bases). CDR3 length: 17 residues. Trimming cost V 3 bases and J 3 bases, with 22 bases left between them. Germline V gives CDR1 SGHNT, CDR2 YYREEE (reference sequence). CDR3 sequence (DNA): TGTGCCAGCAGCTCAGTGGGGTCGACGGACAGTAACTACGAGCAGTACTTC. Its protein is CASSSVGSTDSNYEQYF.

This clone has only one observation. The chain has TRBV7-3 and TRBJ2-3; 8 positions agree with TRBD1. The V gene's germline CDR1 is SGHTA and CDR2 FQGTGA. This CDR3 contains 14 residues. With 5 bases clipped from V and 8 bases from J, the junction kept 9 bases outside the gene matches. The CDR3 DNA sequence: TGTGCCAGCAGCCTCGACAGGGGACTTGGTACGCAGTATTTT. Translating it yields CASSLDRGLGTQYF.

V usage is TRBV5-5 and J usage is TRBJ2-5, with 9 bases that match TRBD1. Germline CDR1 is SGHKS and CDR2 is YYEKEE (reference sequence). This CDR3 comprises 16 residues. The ends lost 4 bases at V and 4 bases at J; junction bases unmatched: 11. CDR3 DNA: TGTGCCAGCAGCCCCAGGGACAGGGCGCGTGGAGAGACCCAGTACTTC. Translating it yields CASSPRDRARGETQYF. Full variable domain (rest looked up from reference TRBV5-5 and TRBJ2-5): DAGVTQSPTHLIKTRGQQVTLRCSPISGHKSVSWYQQVLGQGPQFIFQYYEKEERGRGNFPDRFSARQFPNYSSELNVNALLLGDSALYLCASSPRDRARGETQYFGPGTRLLVL.

The chain is built from TRBV12-5 and TRBJ2-2; D is possibly TRBD2 (5 bases). Trimming pared 1 base from V and 4 bases from J, leaving 10 bases between. The CDR3 covers 15 residues. CDR1 and CDR2 from the germline V gene are LGHNT and FRNRAP. The chain's CDR3 is CASGLDLSGTGELFF. CDR3 nucleotides: TGTGCTAGTGGTTTGGACCTCAGCGGCACCGGGGAGCTGTTTTTT.

In this sample, this clone turned up once. The chain recombines TRBV9 with TRBJ1-3; 9 positions match TRBD1. CDR1 is SGDLS and CDR2 is YYNGEE in the germline V gene. This CDR3 has 17 residues. V was pared by 7 bases and J by 3 bases, with 14 bases of the junction left unmatched. The CDR3 is CASLPDRGGRDGNTIYF. CDR3 DNA: TGTGCCAGCCTTCCGGACAGGGGAGGCCGGGATGGAAACACCATATATTTT.

The chain links TRBV5-3 to TRBJ2-5, with TRBD2 matching 9 bases. TRBV5-3 is recorded as an ORF, its role being uncertain. This CDR3 spans 14 amino acids. The junction had 12 bases not matched to a gene; V was cut back by 8 bases and J by 7 bases. CDR3 region: CASSQPSGTGTQYF. The CDR3 DNA sequence: TGTGCCAGCAGCCAACCTAGCGGGACGGGGACCCAGTACTTC.

This chain joins TRBV7-2 and TRBJ2-7, with 7 bases aligning to TRBD1. The CDR3 runs to 16 residues. J gave up 2 bases and V 5 bases, and 12 bases lay outside the gene matches. Germline CDR1 SGHTA, CDR2 FQGNSA. CDR3 bases: TGTGCCAGCAGCGGTAGACAGGGTAAATCTCCCTACGAGCAGTACTTC. It yields the protein CASSGRQGKSPYEQYF.

J is TRBJ2-7 and V is TRBV7-9, with a possible D match to TRBD1 (5 bases). The length of the CDR3 is 16 residues. Germline CDR1 is SEHNR and CDR2 is FQNEAQ (reference sequence). V was clipped by 3 bases and J by 2 bases, with 17 bases between them. Here the CDR3 reads CASSLLVADSAYEQYF. The CDR3, as DNA: TGTGCCAGCAGCTTGCTCGTAGCTGACAGCGCCTACGAGCAGTACTTC.

The sample holds one count of this clone. DNA for the CDR3: TGTGCCAGCAGCTTAGGACCCTCCAATGAGCAGTTCTTC. Translated, it gives CASSLGPSNEQFF. The chain is built from TRBV7-3 and TRBJ2-1; D gene ambiguous. The length of the CDR3 is 13 residues. Germline loops: CDR1 SGHTA, CDR2 FQGTGA. Trimming took 2 bases from V and 6 from J, leaving 8 bases between them.

This chain uses TRBV5-5 with TRBJ1-1, with no clear D. Germline V gene sequence: CDR1 SGHKS, CDR2 YYEKEE (reference sequence). CDR3 size: 15 residues. V gave up 1 base and J gave up 1 base, with 11 bases separating them. The chain's CDR3 is CASSLWQAGNTEAFF. The CDR3 coding sequence is TGTGCCAGCAGCTTGTGGCAAGCAGGGAACACTGAAGCTTTCTTT. Complete variable domain (other parts from reference TRBV5-5 and TRBJ1-1): DAGVTQSPTHLIKTRGQQVTLRCSPISGHKSVSWYQQVLGQGPQFIFQYYEKEERGRGNFPDRFSARQFPNYSSELNVNALLLGDSALYLCASSLWQAGNTEAFFGQGTRLTVV.

The rearrangement links TRBV10-1 to TRBJ1-3, with D possibly being TRBD1 (5 bases). Germline CDR1 is WNHNN and CDR2 is SYGVQD (reference sequence). Trimming pared 2 bases from V and 0 bases from J, leaving 5 bases between. The CDR3 contains 14 residues. CDR3 amino acids: CASSEGGSGNTIYF. The CDR3 coding sequence is TGCGCCAGCAGTGAGGGGGGCTCTGGAAACACCATATATTTT.

The rearrangement links TRBV5-5 to TRBJ2-1; D is possibly TRBD1 (6 bases). The CDR3 is 12 residues long. Trimming removed 1 base from V and 10 bases from J, with 9 bases in between. CDR1 SGHKS and CDR2 YYEKEE come from the germline V gene (reference sequence). Here the CDR3 reads CASSLWQGEQFF. The CDR3 DNA sequence: TGTGCCAGCAGCTTGTGGCAGGGGGAGCAGTTCTTC.

J is TRBJ2-5 and V is TRBV27; 11 nucleotides match TRBD2. The end of the DNA aligns better with TRBJ2-7, so the J call may be wrong. Germline CDR1 MNHEY, CDR2 SMNVEV (reference sequence). There are 17 residues in the CDR3. CDR3 region: CASSPITTSGTPYEQYF. CDR3 bases: TGTGCCAGCAGTCCAATCACGACTAGCGGGACCCCCTACGAGCAGTACTTC.

The chain links TRBV19 to TRBJ2-2; 8 nucleotides agree with TRBD1. The CDR3 loop spans 16 amino acids. The V segment lost 3 bases and the J segment 5 bases; nucleotides outside the gene matches: 8. Germline assignment: CDR1 LNHDA and CDR2 SQIVND (reference sequence). The CDR3 coding sequence is TGTGCCAGTAGTATTATTGGGGACAGGACAACCGGGGAGCTGTTTTTT. It encodes CASSIIGDRTTGELFF.

The chain uses TRBV5-1 and TRBJ2-2, with 11 bases that match TRBD2. Trimming cost V 4 bases and J 4 bases; bases outside gene matches: 6. Germline V gene data show CDR1 as SGHRS and CDR2 as YFSETQ. This CDR3 is built from 16 residues. CDR3 protein: CASSALLAGGTGELFF. The CDR3 DNA is TGCGCCAGCAGCGCCCTTCTAGCGGGGGGCACCGGGGAGCTGTTTTTT.

The rearrangement uses TRBV5-4 and TRBJ1-2; 7 bases are a match to TRBD1. Unmatched junction bases numbered 8, after V lost 5 bases and J lost 4 bases. CDR1 and CDR2 from the germline V gene are SGHNT and YYREEE (reference sequence). The CDR3 runs 14 residues. CDR3 nucleotide sequence: TGTGCCAGCAGAAGGGTGGGACAGATCTATGGCTACACCTTC. Protein product: CASRRVGQIYGYTF.

The rearrangement uses TRBV19 and TRBJ1-4; D is uncertain. The germline V gene has CDR1 LNHDA and CDR2 SQIVND (reference sequence). This CDR3 is 14 amino acids long. Trimming left V 4 bases short and J 8 bases short, with 14 bases between. The DNA for the CDR3 is TGTGCCAGTAGTACCGCGGGCCAAGGGGAAAAACTGTTTTTT. It codes for CASSTAGQGEKLFF.

This clone was picked up one time. This chain connects TRBV5-1 to TRBJ1-4; a possible D gene is TRBD1 (6 bases). V lost 3 bases, J lost 0 bases, and 12 bases lay in between. The CDR3 has 16 residues. The germline gives CDR1 SGHRS, CDR2 YFSETQ. Here the CDR3 reads CASSYGQLATNEKLFF. In DNA, the CDR3 is TGCGCCAGCAGCTATGGACAGCTTGCAACTAATGAAAAACTGTTTTTT.

The rearrangement links TRBV19 to TRBJ1-5, with 10 bases that match TRBD1. Germline loops: CDR1 LNHDA, CDR2 SQIVND (reference sequence). J gave up 5 bases and V 0 bases, and 4 bases lay outside the gene matches. CDR3 length: 16 amino acids. The CDR3 nucleotides read TGTGCCAGTAGTATAGAACACGGGACAGGGGATCAGCCCCAGCATTTT. Translating it yields CASSIEHGTGDQPQHF.

The J gene is TRBJ2-5, the V gene TRBV5-4; D possibly matches TRBD1 or TRBD2 (5 bases each). V lost 0 bases, J lost 3 bases, and 15 bases lay in between. The CDR3 loop spans 16 amino acids. CDR1 is SGHNT and CDR2 is YYREEE in the germline V gene (reference sequence). The CDR3 sequence: CASSLVGTGRKETQYF. The CDR3 DNA reads as TGTGCCAGCAGCTTGGTGGGCACGGGACGCAAAGAGACCCAGTACTTC.

The rearrangement links TRBV18 to TRBJ1-5; D gene ambiguous. The CDR3 loop spans 15 amino acids. Germline V gene data show CDR1 as KGHSH and CDR2 as LQKENI. The V gene lost 1 base and the J gene lost 2 bases, with 9 bases spanning the gap. CDR3 residues: CASSPQTGGNQPQHF. The CDR3 DNA reads as TGTGCCAGCTCACCACAGACGGGAGGCAATCAGCCCCAGCATTTT.